A single count supports the clone carrying this T cell receptor beta chain. Here immunoSEQ multiplex PCR was the method, and the copy in TCRdb shows in-frame clones only, minus some. The data contain some 250,000 clones, around 83% of them singletons. The sample originates from a study of blood T cell repertoires in COVID-19. Across the study: PBMCs, B-cell-depleted T cells, or T cells were the source of the cDNA or gDNA that made up the material.

Germline CDR1 is PRHDT and CDR2 is FYEKMQ (reference sequence). CDR3 size: 14 residues. The V and J ends lost 5 bases and 9 bases, in that order; junction bases with no gene match: 5. Sample: peripheral blood. The receptor was isolated from an elderly woman with acute or convalescent COVID-19. The chain combines TRBV13 with TRBJ1-6, with TRBD1 matching over 9 bases. CDR3 nucleotide sequence: TGTGCCAGCAGCCTTAGGGACAGGGTTTCACCCCTCCACTTT. Its protein is CASSLRDRVSPLHF.